Listed below are T cell receptor beta chains from one sample, sequenced in a study of shared clonotypes between healthy human individuals. Clones were sequenced by immunoSEQ multiplex PCR, and TCRdb holds only the in-frame ones, with some missing. The sample yields about 600,000 clones, 95% to 98% seen once. Specimen: naive CD4+ T cells sorted from blood. These receptors were taken from a woman in her twenties or thirties in good health. The CDR3 runs from the conserved cysteine through the conserved F or W. D genes are given only for firm matches. The size field is filled for only some rows; it gives once, few, many or a size class.

CDR3aa,CDR3nt,d_gene,v_gene,abundance,j_gene
CASSQGDRVAEAFF,TGCGCCAGCAGCCAAGGGGACAGGGTGGCTGAAGCTTTCTTT,TRBD1,TRBV4-1,NA,TRBJ1-1
CASSGQTTNEKLFF,TGCGCCAGCAGTGGTCAGACAACTAATGAAAAACTGTTTTTT,NA,TRBV5-1,NA,TRBJ1-4
CASSLKPPGLAAYEQYF,TGTGCCAGCAGTTTAAAACCACCGGGACTAGCAGCCTACGAGCAGTACTTC,TRBD2,TRBV27,NA,TRBJ2-7
CASSFQGGEKLFF,TGTGCCAGCAGTTTCCAGGGAGGTGAAAAACTGTTTTTT,NA,TRBV28,NA,TRBJ1-4
CASSRTPSGRVASGELFF,TGTGCCAGCTCACGGACACCCAGCGGGAGGGTTGCTTCCGGGGAGCTGTTTTTT,TRBD2,TRBV18,once,TRBJ2-2
CASSPIQGPKSYEQYF,TGTGCCAGCAGCCCTATCCAGGGGCCCAAATCCTACGAGCAGTACTTC,NA,TRBV11-2,NA,TRBJ2-7
CASSLEKYQPQHF,TGTGCCAGCAGCTTGGAGAAATATCAGCCCCAGCATTTT,NA,TRBV7-8,NA,TRBJ1-5
CAWSVLGGAGTEAFF,TGTGCCTGGAGTGTCCTAGGGGGCGCGGGGACTGAAGCTTTCTTT,TRBD1,TRBV30,NA,TRBJ1-1
CAWTQKLGQGTEKLFF,TGTGCCTGGACTCAAAAATTGGGACAGGGGACTGAAAAACTGTTTTTT,TRBD1,TRBV30,NA,TRBJ1-4
CASSQRQGLYF,TGTGCCAGCTCACAACGACAGGGTCTGTACTTC,TRBD1,TRBV18,NA,TRBJ2-4
CASSNYPKKSGYEQYF,TGTGCCAGCAGCAATTATCCCAAAAAATCCGGCTACGAGCAGTACTTC,NA,TRBV14,NA,TRBJ2-7
CASSLKSYEQYF,TGTGCCAGCAGTTTGAAGTCCTACGAGCAGTACTTC,NA,TRBV6-5,NA,TRBJ2-7
CASSDRGRDTDTQYF,TGTGCCAGCAGTGACAGGGGCAGGGACACAGATACGCAGTATTTT,TRBD1,TRBV27,NA,TRBJ2-3
CASQTGSDTQYF,TGTGCCAGCCAGACTGGCTCAGATACGCAGTATTTT,NA,TRBV2,NA,TRBJ2-3
CASSPDEAEKLFF,TGTGCCAGCTCACCGGATGAGGCGGAAAAACTGTTTTTT,NA,TRBV18,NA,TRBJ1-4
CASSLAPGGPETQYF,TGCGCCAGCAGCTTGGCACCGGGAGGGCCAGAGACCCAGTACTTC,TRBD2,TRBV5-1,few,TRBJ2-5
CASKGWWGDNQPQHF,TGTGCCAGCAAGGGGTGGTGGGGGGACAATCAGCCCCAGCATTTT,NA,TRBV6-1,NA,TRBJ1-5
CATTVSGGPVTDTQYF,TGCGCCACTACGGTATCTGGGGGGCCGGTGACAGATACGCAGTATTTT,NA,TRBV10-2,once,TRBJ2-3
CASSDPGILSKNSPLHF,TGTGCCAGCAGCGACCCAGGGATCTTGTCCAAGAATTCACCCCTCCACTTT,NA,TRBV11-2,NA,TRBJ1-6
CASSVEGGQLSGNTIYF,TGTGCCAGCAGCGTAGAGGGAGGGCAGCTCTCTGGAAACACCATATATTTT,NA,TRBV9,NA,TRBJ1-3
CASSSLTGGGKETQYF,TGTGCCAGCTCATCCCTGACGGGAGGGGGTAAAGAGACCCAGTACTTC,TRBD2,TRBV18,NA,TRBJ2-5
CASGTAGLRATGELFF,TGTGCCAGCGGTACCGCCGGCCTGAGGGCCACCGGGGAGCTGTTTTTT,NA,TRBV28,NA,TRBJ2-2
CASSLTRQGLANYGYTF,TGTGCCAGCAGTTTAACGAGACAGGGACTCGCTAACTATGGCTACACCTTC,TRBD1,TRBV28,NA,TRBJ1-2
CASWRRQNTEAFF,TGTGCCAGCTGGCGCAGACAGAACACTGAAGCTTTCTTT,NA,TRBV6-5,NA,TRBJ1-1
CASSFERGRAYEQYF,TGTGCCAGCAGTTTCGAGCGCGGGAGGGCCTACGAGCAGTACTTC,TRBD2,TRBV27,NA,TRBJ2-7
CSATGATLEDTEAFF,TGCAGCGCGACAGGGGCCACCTTGGAGGACACTGAAGCTTTCTTT,TRBD1,TRBV29-1,NA,TRBJ1-1
CASRRVGSYEQYF,TGTGCCAGCAGAAGGGTGGGTTCCTACGAGCAGTACTTC,NA,TRBV11-2,NA,TRBJ2-7
CASRESNQPQHF,TGTGCCAGCAGGGAAAGCAATCAGCCCCAGCATTTT,NA,TRBV28,NA,TRBJ1-5
CASSKERSGRVSDTQYF,TGTGCCAGCAGCAAGGAGCGAAGCGGGAGAGTCTCAGATACGCAGTATTTT,NA,TRBV21-1,NA,TRBJ2-3
CAISTAGGEQFF,TGTGCCATCAGTACCGCCGGGGGTGAGCAGTTCTTC,NA,TRBV10-3,NA,TRBJ2-1
CAISEFSGRGQPQHF,TGTGCCATCAGTGAGTTTTCAGGAAGAGGACAGCCCCAGCATTTT,NA,TRBV10-3,NA,TRBJ1-5
CASSDGLAGGLYEQFF,TGTGCCAGCAGTGACGGGCTAGCGGGAGGACTCTATGAGCAGTTCTTC,TRBD2,TRBV6-1,once,TRBJ2-1
CASSPQTSEPTKEQFF,TGTGCCAGCAGCCCGCAGACTAGCGAGCCAACTAAGGAGCAGTTCTTC,TRBD2,TRBV9,NA,TRBJ2-1
CASRGQLDEKLFF,TGTGCCAGTAGGGGTCAGCTAGATGAAAAACTGTTTTTT,NA,TRBV6-5,once,TRBJ1-4
CAISELASYEQYF,TGTGCCATCAGCGAACTAGCGAGCTACGAGCAGTACTTC,TRBD2,TRBV10-3,once,TRBJ2-7
CASSRGGTHEQFF,TGTGCCAGCTCCCGGGGCGGGACCCATGAGCAGTTCTTC,NA,TRBV19,NA,TRBJ2-1
CASSFYRRGMLQPQHF,TGTGCCAGCAGTTTTTATCGGAGGGGTATGCTTCAGCCCCAGCATTTT,NA,TRBV28,NA,TRBJ1-5
CASSSDQPQHF,TGTGCCAGCAGTTCCGATCAGCCCCAGCATTTT,NA,TRBV28,NA,TRBJ1-5
CASMYLTGQPQHF,TGTGCCAGCATGTACTTAACAGGGCAGCCCCAGCATTTT,NA,TRBV28,NA,TRBJ1-5
CASSLGTSGYEQYF,TGTGCCAGCAGCCTCGGGACTAGCGGCTACGAGCAGTACTTC,TRBD2,TRBV6-5,once,TRBJ2-7
CASSEDMNTEAFF,TGTGCCAGCTCGGAGGACATGAACACTGAAGCTTTCTTT,NA,TRBV18,NA,TRBJ1-1
CASSRDNSYEQYF,TGCGCCAGCAGCCGGGACAACTCCTACGAGCAGTACTTC,NA,TRBV5-1,NA,TRBJ2-7
CASSSRGVSRSYEQYF,TGTGCCAGCAGCTCTAGAGGAGTCTCCCGCTCCTACGAGCAGTACTTC,NA,TRBV11-2,NA,TRBJ2-7
CASSIEVGDQPQHF,TGTGCCAGTAGTATAGAGGTAGGGGATCAGCCCCAGCATTTT,NA,TRBV19,NA,TRBJ1-5
CASSEWTINEQFF,TGCGCCAGCAGTGAGTGGACCATTAATGAGCAGTTCTTC,NA,TRBV10-2,once,TRBJ2-1
CASSEQASYEQYF,TGTGCCAGCAGCGAACAGGCTTCCTACGAGCAGTACTTC,NA,TRBV27,NA,TRBJ2-7
CASRSAPGSNEQYF,TGTGCCAGCAGGAGCGCGCCCGGCTCGAACGAGCAGTACTTC,NA,TRBV28,NA,TRBJ2-7
CAWETGGQPQHF,TGTGCCTGGGAAACAGGGGGTCAGCCCCAGCATTTT,TRBD1,TRBV30,NA,TRBJ1-5
CASSALADSSYNEQFF,TGTGCCAGCAGTGCCCTAGCGGACAGCTCCTACAATGAGCAGTTCTTC,NA,TRBV2,NA,TRBJ2-1
CASSTVEGPYYEQYF,TGTGCCAGCAGCACCGTTGAGGGACCCTACTACGAGCAGTACTTC,NA,TRBV5-5,NA,TRBJ2-7
CASSLRGTYEQYF,TGTGCCAGCTCCCTGAGAGGTACCTACGAGCAGTACTTC,NA,TRBV6-5,NA,TRBJ2-7
CASSLTGTSGNTIYF,TGTGCCAGTAGTCTGACCGGGACCTCTGGAAACACCATATATTTT,NA,TRBV19,NA,TRBJ1-3
CASSGPDRAEAFF,TGTGCCAGCTCAGGTCCGGACAGGGCTGAAGCTTTCTTT,TRBD1,TRBV18,NA,TRBJ1-1
CASSGLAGLSTDTQYF,TGTGCCAGCAGTGGTTTGGCGGGATTGAGCACAGATACGCAGTATTTT,NA,TRBV6-1,NA,TRBJ2-3
CASSLEGSSYGYTF,TGCGCCAGCAGCTTGGAGGGGTCCAGCTATGGCTACACCTTC,NA,TRBV5-1,once,TRBJ1-2
CTSSLLGKTRDRPYGYTF,TGTACCAGCAGCTTACTTGGCAAAACCCGGGACAGGCCCTATGGCTACACCTTC,TRBD1,TRBV7-9,NA,TRBJ1-2
CASSNLGGGEQYF,TGTGCCAGCAGCAACCTAGGGGGTGGCGAGCAGTACTTC,NA,TRBV27,NA,TRBJ2-7